This TCR beta chain was captured in a study of T-cell memory formation after mild COVID-19. In TCRdb, the 5' RACE reads were re-called with MiXCR into one record per CDR3 protein. This table has around 370,000 distinct CDR3 sequences, under 25% appearing once. Trimming took 4 bases from V and 1 from J, leaving 8 bases between them. CDR3 size: 13 residues. The germline CDR1 and CDR2 sequences are LGHNA and YNFKEQ. Many counts were recorded for this clonotype. The sequence was obtained from an adult woman who had mild COVID-19 (a few samples of this study predate the infection). Cell type and time point are not known. Material for sequencing was PBMCs or a T cell subset sorted from them (not recorded which). The chain links TRBV4-2 to TRBJ2-7; no definite D call. CDR3 nucleotides: TGTGCCAGCAGCCCCACTGCTTCCTACGAGCAGTACTTC. Amino acids: CASSPTASYEQYF.